This is a list of T cell receptor beta chains from one sample in a study of blood T cell repertoires in COVID-19. Measured with immunoSEQ multiplex PCR; TCRdb has only the in-frame clones, and not every one. This sample carries tens of thousands of clones, around nine tenths of them seen once, and the ten largest clones take 5.5% to 7%. The sequencing input was peripheral blood. These receptor sequences come from a man older than 75 with COVID-19, enrolled during active disease. Each CDR3 is given with its conserved first and last residue. A D gene is named only where the DNA matches it firmly. Some rows mark clone size as missing; the rest say once, few, many or name a class of expanded clone.

j_call clone_size d_call v_call cdr3_aa cdr3_nt
TRBJ2-2 . . TRBV12-5 CASGLDLQGTGELFF TGTGCTAGTGGTTTGGATCTTCAGGGGACCGGGGAGCTGTTTTTT
TRBJ2-2 . . TRBV5-1 CASRPGTNTGELFF TGCGCCAGCAGGCCAGGGACGAACACCGGGGAGCTGTTTTTT
TRBJ2-1 . TRBD2 TRBV27 CASSSGLAGGRRNEQFF TGTGCCAGCAGTTCCGGACTAGCGGGAGGTCGCCGGAATGAGCAGTTCTTC
TRBJ2-1 . . TRBV10-3 CAISGRGEVEQFF TGTGCCATCAGTGGCAGGGGGGAGGTTGAGCAGTTCTTC
TRBJ1-2 few TRBD1 TRBV6-5 CASSYSSGTGVGYTF TGTGCCAGCAGTTACTCTTCAGGGACAGGGGTTGGCTACACCTTC
TRBJ1-1 once . TRBV11-2 CASSFREEAFF TGTGCCAGCAGCTTCAGGGAAGAAGCTTTCTTT
TRBJ2-1 . . TRBV18 CASSLNYGDNEQFF TGTGCCAGCTCACTCAACTACGGTGACAATGAGCAGTTCTTC
TRBJ1-2 once TRBD1 TRBV2 CASSAQQGAGGYTF TGTGCCAGCAGTGCACAACAGGGGGCTGGAGGCTACACCTTC
TRBJ2-7 . . TRBV9 CAKVLGLVHEQYF TGTGCCAAGGTACTAGGGCTGGTCCACGAGCAGTACTTC
TRBJ2-7 once . TRBV28 CASGYGANYEQYF TGTGCCAGCGGGTATGGGGCCAACTACGAGCAGTACTTC
TRBJ2-3 . . TRBV2 CASSEALHQSGTDTQYF TGTGCCAGCAGTGAAGCGCTTCACCAGTCTGGCACAGATACGCAGTATTTT
TRBJ2-5 . TRBD2 TRBV19 CASSRDYYQETQYF TGTGCCAGTAGTAGGGACTATTACCAAGAGACCCAGTACTTC
TRBJ1-6 few TRBD1 TRBV25-1 CASSVGTGGLGSPLHF TGTGCCAGCAGCGTCGGGACAGGGGGCTTAGGATCACCCCTCCACTTT
TRBJ2-2 . . TRBV5-1 CASSQQGSKDGELFF TGCGCCAGCAGCCAACAGGGCTCCAAGGACGGGGAGCTGTTTTTT
TRBJ1-6 . TRBD1 TRBV6-2/TRBV6-3 CASSNTGGLSPLHF TGTGCCAGCAGTAACACAGGGGGCCTTTCACCCCTCCACTTT
TRBJ2-5 once TRBD2 TRBV2 CASSGDYRETQYF TGTGCCAGCAGTGGGGACTACCGAGAGACCCAGTACTTC
TRBJ1-2 few TRBD1 TRBV19 CATRDRGRDGYTF TGTGCCACCCGAGACAGGGGACGGGATGGCTACACCTTC
TRBJ1-2 few TRBD1 TRBV5-6 CASSFRQGAAYGYTF TGTGCCAGCAGCTTCCGACAGGGAGCGGCCTATGGCTACACCTTC
TRBJ2-5 . TRBD1 TRBV5-4 CASSLTGGEETQYF TGTGCCAGCAGCTTGACAGGGGGCGAAGAGACCCAGTACTTC
TRBJ1-2 . TRBD1 TRBV11-1 CASSPYAGQGHYGYTF TGTGCCAGCAGCCCATACGCCGGACAGGGGCACTATGGCTACACCTTC